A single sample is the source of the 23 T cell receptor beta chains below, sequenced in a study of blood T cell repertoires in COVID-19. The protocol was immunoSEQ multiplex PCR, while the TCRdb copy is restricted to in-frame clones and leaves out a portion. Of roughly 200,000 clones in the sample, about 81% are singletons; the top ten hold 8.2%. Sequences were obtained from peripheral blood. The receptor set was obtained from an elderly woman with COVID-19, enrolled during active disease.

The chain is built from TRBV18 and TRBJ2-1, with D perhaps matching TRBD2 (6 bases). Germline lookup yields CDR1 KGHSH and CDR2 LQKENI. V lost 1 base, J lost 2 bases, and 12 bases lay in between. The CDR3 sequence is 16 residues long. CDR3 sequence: CASSPLQGGPYNEQFF. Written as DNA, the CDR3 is TGTGCCAGCTCACCACTTCAGGGAGGCCCCTACAATGAGCAGTTCTTC. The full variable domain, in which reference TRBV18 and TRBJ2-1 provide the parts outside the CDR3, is NAGVMQNPRHLVRRRGQEARLRCSPMKGHSHVYWYRQLPEEGLKFMVYLQKENIIDESGMPKERFSAEFPKEGPSILRIQQVVRGDSAAYFCASSPLQGGPYNEQFFGPGTRLTVL.

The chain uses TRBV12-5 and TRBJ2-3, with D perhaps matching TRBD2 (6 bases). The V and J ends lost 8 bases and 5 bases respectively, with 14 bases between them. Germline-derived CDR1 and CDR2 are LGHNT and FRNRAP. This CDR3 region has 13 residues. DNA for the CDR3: TGTGCTAGTACAGCCTCGGGGGTAGATACGCAGTATTTT. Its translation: CASTASGVDTQYF. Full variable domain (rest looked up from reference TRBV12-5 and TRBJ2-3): DARVTQTPRHKVTEMGQEVTMRCQPILGHNTVFWYRQTMMQGLELLAYFRNRAPLDDSGMPKDRFSAEMPDATLATLKIQPSEPRDSAVYFCASTASGVDTQYFGPGTRLTVL.

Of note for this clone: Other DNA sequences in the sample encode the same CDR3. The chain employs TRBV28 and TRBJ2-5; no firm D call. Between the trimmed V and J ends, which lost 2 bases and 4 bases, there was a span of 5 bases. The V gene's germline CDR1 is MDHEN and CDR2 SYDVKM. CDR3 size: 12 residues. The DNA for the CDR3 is TGTGCCAGCAGTTTAAGAGGAGAGACCCAGTACTTC. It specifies CASSLRGETQYF.

CDR3 in amino acids: CASSLLPSGSGEQYF. CDR3 in DNA: TGCGCCAGCAGCTTGTTGCCTAGCGGGAGCGGGGAGCAGTACTTC. V is TRBV5-1 and J is TRBJ2-7, with 10 bases matching TRBD2. Germline CDR1 is SGHRS and CDR2 is YFSETQ. The junction had 8 bases not matched to a gene; V was cut back by 1 base and J by 7 bases. The CDR3 totals 15 residues.

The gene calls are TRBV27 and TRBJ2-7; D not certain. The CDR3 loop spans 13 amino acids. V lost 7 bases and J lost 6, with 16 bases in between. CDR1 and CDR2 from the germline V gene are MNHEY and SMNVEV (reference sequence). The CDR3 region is CASIPTGSREQYF. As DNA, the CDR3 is TGTGCCAGCATCCCGACTGGGTCCCGCGAGCAGTACTTC.

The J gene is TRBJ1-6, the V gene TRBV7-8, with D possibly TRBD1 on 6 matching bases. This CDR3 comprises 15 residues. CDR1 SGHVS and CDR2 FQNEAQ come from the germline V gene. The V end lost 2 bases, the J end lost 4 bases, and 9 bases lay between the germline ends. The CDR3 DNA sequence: TGTGCCAGCAGCTTATCTACAGGGTATAATTCACCCCTCCACTTT. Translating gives CASSLSTGYNSPLHF.

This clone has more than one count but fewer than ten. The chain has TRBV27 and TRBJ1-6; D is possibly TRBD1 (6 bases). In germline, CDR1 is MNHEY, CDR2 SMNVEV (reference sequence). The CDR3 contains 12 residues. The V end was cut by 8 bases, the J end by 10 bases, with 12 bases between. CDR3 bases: TGTGCCAGCGGTAACAGGGAGTCACCCCTCCACTTT. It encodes CASGNRESPLHF.

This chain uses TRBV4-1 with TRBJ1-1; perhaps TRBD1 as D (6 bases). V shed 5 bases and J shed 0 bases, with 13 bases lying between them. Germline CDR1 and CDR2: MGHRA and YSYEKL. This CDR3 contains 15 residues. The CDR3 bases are TGCGCCAGCAGCAACACAGGGAATTTGAACACTGAAGCTTTCTTT. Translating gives CASSNTGNLNTEAFF.

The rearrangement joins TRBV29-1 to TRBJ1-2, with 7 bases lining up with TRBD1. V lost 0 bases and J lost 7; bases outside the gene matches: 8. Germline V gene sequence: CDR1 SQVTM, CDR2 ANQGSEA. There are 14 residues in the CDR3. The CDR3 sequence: CSVEDRTGDSGYTF. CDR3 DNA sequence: TGCAGCGTTGAAGATCGTACAGGGGACTCTGGCTACACCTTC.

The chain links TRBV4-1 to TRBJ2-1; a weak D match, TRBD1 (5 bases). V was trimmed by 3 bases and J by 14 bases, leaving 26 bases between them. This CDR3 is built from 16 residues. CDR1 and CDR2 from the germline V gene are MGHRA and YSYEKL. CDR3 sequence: CASSQSRAAAALQEFF. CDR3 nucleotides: TGCGCCAGCAGCCAGAGTCGGGCCGCCGCGGCTTTACAGGAGTTCTTC.

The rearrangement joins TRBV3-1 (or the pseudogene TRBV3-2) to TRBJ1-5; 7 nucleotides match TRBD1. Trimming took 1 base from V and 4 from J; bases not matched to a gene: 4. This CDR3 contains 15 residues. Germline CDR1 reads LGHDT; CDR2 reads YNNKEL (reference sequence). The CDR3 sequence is CASSQGTGGNQPQHF. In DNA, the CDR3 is TGTGCCAGCAGCCAAGGGACAGGCGGGAATCAGCCCCAGCATTTT.

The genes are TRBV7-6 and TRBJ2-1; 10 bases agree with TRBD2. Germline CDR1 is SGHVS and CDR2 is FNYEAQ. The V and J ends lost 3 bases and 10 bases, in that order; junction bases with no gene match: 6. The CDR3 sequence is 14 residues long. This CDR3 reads CASSLGLASGEQFF. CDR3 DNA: TGTGCCAGCAGCTTGGGACTAGCGTCGGGGGAGCAGTTCTTC.

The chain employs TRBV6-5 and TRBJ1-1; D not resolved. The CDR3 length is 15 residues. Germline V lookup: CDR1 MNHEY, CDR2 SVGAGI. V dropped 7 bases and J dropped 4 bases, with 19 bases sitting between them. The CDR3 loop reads CASIPAHSLFTEAFF. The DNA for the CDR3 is TGTGCCAGCATCCCCGCACACAGTTTATTCACTGAAGCTTTCTTT.

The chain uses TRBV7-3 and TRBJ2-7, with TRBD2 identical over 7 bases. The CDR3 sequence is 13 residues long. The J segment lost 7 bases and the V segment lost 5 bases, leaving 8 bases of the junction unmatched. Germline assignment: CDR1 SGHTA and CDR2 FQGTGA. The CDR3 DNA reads TGTGCCAGCAGCCCCGGGACTATGGAAGAGCAGTACTTC. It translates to CASSPGTMEEQYF.

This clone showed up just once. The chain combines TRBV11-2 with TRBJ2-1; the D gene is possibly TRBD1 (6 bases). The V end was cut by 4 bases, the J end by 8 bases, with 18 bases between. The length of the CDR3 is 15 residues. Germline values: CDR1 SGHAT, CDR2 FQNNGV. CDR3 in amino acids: CASSSFSLGGYEQFF. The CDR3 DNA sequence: TGTGCCAGCAGCTCCTTCTCCCTAGGGGGATATGAGCAGTTCTTC.

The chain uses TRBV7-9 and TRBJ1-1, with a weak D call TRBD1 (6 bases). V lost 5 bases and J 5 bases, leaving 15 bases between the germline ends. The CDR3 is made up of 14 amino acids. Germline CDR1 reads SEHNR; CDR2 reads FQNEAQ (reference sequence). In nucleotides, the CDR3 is TGTGCCAGCAGCCCACAGGGTGACAGAACTGAAGCTTTCTTT. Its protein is CASSPQGDRTEAFF.

In DNA, the CDR3 is TGTGCCAGCCCTCGACGCGGGGGAACGAATGAGCAGTTCTTC. Amino acids: CASPRRGGTNEQFF. The chain has TRBV2 and TRBJ2-1, with 7 bases lining up with TRBD2. The V gene's germline CDR1 is SNHLY and CDR2 FYNNEI. V shed 8 bases, J shed 7 bases, and the junction held 11 bases outside the gene matches. The CDR3 totals 14 residues.

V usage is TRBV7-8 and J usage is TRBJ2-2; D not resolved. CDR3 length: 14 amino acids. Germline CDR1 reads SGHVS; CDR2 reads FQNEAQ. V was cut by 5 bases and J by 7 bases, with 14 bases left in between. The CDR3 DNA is TGTGCCAGCAGCCGAGGATTAGCAGACGGGGAGCTGTTTTTT. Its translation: CASSRGLADGELFF.

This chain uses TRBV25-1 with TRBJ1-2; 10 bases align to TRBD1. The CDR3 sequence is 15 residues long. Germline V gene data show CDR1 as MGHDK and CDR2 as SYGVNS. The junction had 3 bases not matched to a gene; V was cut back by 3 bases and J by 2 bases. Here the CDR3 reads CASSDLGQGNYGYTF. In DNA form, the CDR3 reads TGTGCCAGCAGTGATTTGGGACAGGGGAACTATGGCTACACCTTC.

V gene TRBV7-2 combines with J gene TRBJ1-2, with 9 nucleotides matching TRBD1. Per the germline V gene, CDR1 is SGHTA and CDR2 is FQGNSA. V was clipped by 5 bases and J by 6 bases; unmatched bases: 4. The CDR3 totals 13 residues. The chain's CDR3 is CASSRQGVDGYTF. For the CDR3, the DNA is TGTGCCAGCAGCCGACAGGGGGTCGATGGCTACACCTTC.

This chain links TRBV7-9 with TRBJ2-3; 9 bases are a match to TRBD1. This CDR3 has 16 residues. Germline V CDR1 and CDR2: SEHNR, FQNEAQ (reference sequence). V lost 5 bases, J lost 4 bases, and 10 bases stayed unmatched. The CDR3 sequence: CASSLGDREISDTQYF. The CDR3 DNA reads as TGTGCCAGCAGCCTAGGGGACAGGGAGATTTCAGATACGCAGTATTTT.

The CDR3 loop reads CASSHSGSSYNEQFF. As DNA, the CDR3 is TGCGCCAGCAGCCATAGCGGGAGCTCCTACAATGAGCAGTTCTTC. The rearrangement joins TRBV4-1 to TRBJ2-1; 9 bases align to TRBD2. The CDR3 loop spans 15 amino acids. Germline CDR1 and CDR2: MGHRA and YSYEKL. The V and J ends lost 3 bases and 0 bases, in that order; junction bases with no gene match: 0.

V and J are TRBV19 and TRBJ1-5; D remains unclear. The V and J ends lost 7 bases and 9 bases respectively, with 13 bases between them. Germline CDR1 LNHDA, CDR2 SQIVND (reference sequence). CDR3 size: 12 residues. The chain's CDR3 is CASMDTATPQHF. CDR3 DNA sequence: TGTGCCAGTATGGATACAGCCACGCCCCAGCATTTT. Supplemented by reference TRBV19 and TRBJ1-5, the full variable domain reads DGGITQSPKYLFRKEGQNVTLSCEQNLNHDAMYWYRQDPGQGLRLIYYSQIVNDFQKGDIAEGYSVSREKKESFPLTVTSAQKNPTAFYLCASMDTATPQHFGDGTRLSIL.